Below are 28 T cell receptor beta chains sequenced from a single sample in a study of cytomegalovirus exposure and HLA in healthy donors. Both 60 Vbeta primers and 13 Jbeta primers went into the PCR. Produced via immunoSEQ multiplex PCR; TCRdb's table is partial and in-frame only. The sample has about 99,000 clones; roughly 9.1% are singletons. Sequenced sample: PBMCs. These receptors all stem from a man in his forties or fifties in good health and CMV-seropositive.

This clone was picked up a small number of times. The chain uses TRBV5-8 and TRBJ2-7, with 8 bases identical to TRBD1. V lost 3 bases, J lost 4 bases, and 6 bases stayed unmatched. This CDR3 region has 14 residues. CDR1 is SGHTS and CDR2 is YDEGEE in the germline V gene. CDR3: CASSSRTGFYEQYF. CDR3 coding DNA: TGTGCCAGCAGCTCCCGGACAGGGTTTTACGAGCAGTACTTC.

This clone was found a few times. This chain connects TRBV4-2 to TRBJ2-1; 9 nucleotides agree with TRBD2. V gave up 0 bases and J gave up 10 bases; unmatched junction bases: 4. This CDR3 contains 14 residues. Germline CDR1 reads LGHNA; CDR2 reads YNFKEQ. The CDR3 bases are TGTGCCAGCAGCCAAGACAAGCGGGGGGAAGAGCAGTTCTTC. The encoded protein is CASSQDKRGEEQFF.

There are a few counts of this clone. The gene calls are TRBV7-6 and TRBJ2-1; 14 nucleotides match TRBD2. The CDR3 sequence is 16 residues long. The trim removed 4 bases at V and 7 bases at J, leaving 6 bases unmatched. Germline CDR1 and CDR2: SGHVS and FNYEAQ. The CDR3 spells CASSSPGLAGVNEQFF. DNA of the CDR3: TGTGCCAGCAGCTCACCGGGACTAGCGGGAGTTAATGAGCAGTTCTTC. Using reference TRBV7-6 and TRBJ2-1 for the parts outside the CDR3, the full variable domain is GAGVSQSPRYKVTKRGQDVALRCDPISGHVSLYWYRQALGQGPEFLTYFNYEAQQDKSGLPNDRFSAERPEGSISTLTIQRTEQRDSAMYRCASSSPGLAGVNEQFFGPGTRLTVL.

The chain joins TRBV13 to TRBJ2-7; D gene unclear. V gave up 3 bases and J gave up 0 bases, with 6 bases separating them. CDR1 and CDR2 from the germline V gene are PRHDT and FYEKMQ (reference sequence). This CDR3 is built from 13 residues. Here the CDR3 DNA reads TGTGCCAGCAGCTTGGGCGTCTCCTACGAGCAGTACTTC. Translated: CASSLGVSYEQYF.

This chain connects TRBV5-6 to TRBJ1-5; weak D call: TRBD1 (6 bases). Germline V CDR1 and CDR2: SGHDT, YYEEEE. V was cut by 5 bases and J by 0 bases, with 18 bases left in between. CDR3 length: 17 amino acids. Written as DNA, the CDR3 is TGTGCCAGCAGTTTGTGGGGTAGGGGGATTAGCAATCAGCCCCAGCATTTT. This gives the protein CASSLWGRGISNQPQHF.

A few counts support this clone. The rearrangement links TRBV6-5 to TRBJ2-2, with D possibly being TRBD2 (6 bases). V was cut by 0 bases and J by 5 bases, with 10 bases left in between. This CDR3 has 15 residues. Germline CDR1 MNHEY, CDR2 SVGAGI. DNA for the CDR3: TGTGCCAGCAGTTACTCCTGGAGCGGGACCGGGGAGCTGTTTTTT. Translating gives CASSYSWSGTGELFF.

The chain uses TRBV27 and TRBJ2-5; a weak D match, TRBD2 (5 bases). The DNA end favors TRBJ2-7, so the J call may be wrong. The CDR3 is made up of 13 amino acids. Germline CDR1 and CDR2: MNHEY and SMNVEV (reference sequence). CDR3 sequence reads: CASSLRRRDEQYF. For the CDR3, the DNA is TGTGCCAGCAGTTTAAGGAGGCGGGACGAGCAGTACTTC.

The chain recombines TRBV28 with TRBJ2-7, with 8 bases lining up with TRBD1. The germline gives CDR1 MDHEN, CDR2 SYDVKM. The junction had 6 bases not matched to a gene; V was cut back by 5 bases and J by 0 bases. This CDR3 spans 15 amino acids. DNA of the CDR3: TGTGCCAGCAGTGTCGACAGGGGAGTCTCCTACGAGCAGTACTTC. This translates into CASSVDRGVSYEQYF.

The J gene is TRBJ2-1, the V gene TRBV6-4; TRBD2 is a possible D gene (6 bases). With 0 bases removed from V and 0 bases from J, the gap between germline ends came to 9 bases. Germline assignment: CDR1 MRHNA and CDR2 SNTAGT. The CDR3 has 16 amino acids. This CDR3 reads CASSDSSGGSYNEQFF. The CDR3 nucleotides are TGTGCCAGCAGTGACTCTAGCGGCGGCTCCTACAATGAGCAGTTCTTC.

This rearrangement joins TRBV4-3 to TRBJ2-1; D is unclear. Trimming took off 0 bases at V and 0 bases at J, with 9 bases between the two ends. Germline lookup yields CDR1 LGHNA and CDR2 YSLEER. The length of the CDR3 is 16 residues. The CDR3 DNA follows: TGCGCCAGCAGCCAAGATCTCGTCAGCTCCTACAATGAGCAGTTCTTC. The encoded protein is CASSQDLVSSYNEQFF.

This chain joins TRBV7-9 and TRBJ2-1, with TRBD2 matching 12 bases. The V segment lost 7 bases and the J segment 5 bases; nucleotides outside the gene matches: 6. Germline V gene sequence: CDR1 SEHNR, CDR2 FQNEAQ (reference sequence). The CDR3 has 15 residues. The CDR3 DNA reads as TGTGCCAGCACCTCTAGCGGGAGGGCCGACAATGAGCAGTTCTTC. This sequence encodes CASTSSGRADNEQFF. The variable domain in full, completed from reference TRBV7-9 and TRBJ2-1, reads DTGVSQNPRHKITKRGQNVTFRCDPISEHNRLYWYRQTLGQGPEFLTYFQNEAQLEKSRLLSDRFSAERPKGSFSTLEIQRTEQGDSAMYLCASTSSGRADNEQFFGPGTRLTVL.

This clone was observed a handful of times. The chain has TRBV7-9 and TRBJ2-4, with 9 bases fitting TRBD2. CDR3 length: 16 amino acids. V lost 5 bases, J lost 9 bases, and 14 bases stayed unmatched. The germline CDR1 and CDR2 sequences are SEHNR and FQNEAQ (reference sequence). In nucleotides, the CDR3 is TGTGCCAGCAGCGCGCCCGGCGGGACTAGCTTAACCATTCAGTACTTC. Residues: CASSAPGGTSLTIQYF.

This clone was seen only a few times. J is TRBJ2-7 and V is TRBV29-1; 10 bases map to TRBD1. Germline assignment: CDR1 SQVTM and CDR2 ANQGSEA. J was trimmed by 7 bases and V by 3 bases; bases with no gene match: 3. The CDR3 has 12 residues. CDR3 residues: CSVDRTGGEQYF. The CDR3 nucleotides read TGCAGCGTTGATCGGACAGGGGGGGAGCAGTACTTC.

This clone was picked up a small number of times. This chain uses TRBV28 with TRBJ2-6; D remains ambiguous. The CDR3 is made up of 14 amino acids. Per germline, CDR1 MDHEN and CDR2 SYDVKM. Trimming cost V 2 bases and J 0 bases, with 2 bases left between them. CDR3 coding DNA: TGTGCCAGCAGTTTACTCTCTGGGGCCAACGTCCTGACTTTC. This translates into CASSLLSGANVLTF.

The V call is TRBV13, the J call TRBJ2-7; 11 bases align to TRBD1. Per germline, CDR1 PRHDT and CDR2 FYEKMQ (reference sequence). The V gene end was trimmed by 5 bases and the J gene end by 6 bases; junction bases not matched to a gene: 6. The CDR3 is made up of 14 amino acids. The CDR3 bases are TGTGCCAGCAGCAGGACAGGGGGCGCGTCCGAGCAGTACTTC. Its protein is CASSRTGGASEQYF.

V is TRBV5-4 and J is TRBJ1-2; possible D gene TRBD1, 5 bases. CDR3 size: 14 residues. Germline assignment: CDR1 SGHNT and CDR2 YYREEE (reference sequence). The V gene lost 0 bases and the J gene lost 5 bases, with 11 bases spanning the gap. This chain's CDR3 is CASSLEGAAYGYTF. CDR3 bases: TGTGCCAGCAGCTTGGAAGGGGCAGCGTATGGCTACACCTTC.

The rearrangement joins TRBV6-6 to TRBJ2-1, with TRBD2 matching 9 bases. Losses at the gene ends were 5 bases for V and 6 bases for J; bases not matched to a gene: 8. The CDR3 is made up of 15 amino acids. From germline, CDR1 is MNHNY and CDR2 SVGAGI (reference sequence). CDR3 sequence: CASSRSGSSSNEQFF. In DNA, the CDR3 is TGTGCCAGCAGTCGTAGCGGGAGTTCCAGCAATGAGCAGTTCTTC.

This clone turned up a few times. CDR3: CAIREGQSPYNEQFF. The CDR3 coding sequence is TGTGCCATCAGAGAGGGACAGTCACCCTACAATGAGCAGTTCTTC. V and J are TRBV10-3 and TRBJ2-1, with TRBD1 identical over 7 bases. CDR1 is ENHRY and CDR2 is SYGVKD in the germline V gene. The CDR3 contains 15 residues. J lost 2 bases, V lost 6 bases, and 7 bases had no gene match.

This chain uses TRBV21-1 with TRBJ2-7; TRBD2, the table's D call, lacks a check against the DNA. TRBV21-1 constitutes a pseudogene. This CDR3 contains 15 residues. CDR3: CASSLRPGCIYEQYF. CDR3 in DNA: TGTGCCAGCAGCCTTAGACCGGGATGCATCTACGAGCAGTACTTC.

This clone was detected a few times. The genes are TRBV4-1 and TRBJ2-5; tentative D call: TRBD1 (5 bases). With 0 bases removed from V and 5 bases from J, the gap between germline ends came to 13 bases. In germline, CDR1 is MGHRA, CDR2 YSYEKL. The CDR3 length is 15 residues. CDR3 in amino acids: CASSQDFRSGETQYF. CDR3 nucleotides: TGCGCCAGCAGCCAAGATTTCAGGTCAGGGGAGACCCAGTACTTC.

This clone occurred a few times. The chain combines TRBV29-1 with TRBJ1-2; 8 nucleotides match TRBD1. V shed 3 bases, J shed 7 bases, and the junction held 7 bases outside the gene matches. The CDR3 sequence is 13 residues long. CDR1 is SQVTM and CDR2 is ANQGSEA in the germline V gene. The CDR3 DNA reads TGCAGCGTTGATCCTCAGGGGGCTAGTGGCTACACCTTC. Protein: CSVDPQGASGYTF.

The chain uses TRBV5-6 and TRBJ2-7, with 8 bases aligning to TRBD2. V shed 4 bases, J shed 0 bases, and the junction held 6 bases outside the gene matches. Germline V lookup: CDR1 SGHDT, CDR2 YYEEEE. The CDR3 contains 15 residues. CDR3 nucleotide sequence: TGTGCCAGCAGCGACCGACTAGCGAACTCCTACGAGCAGTACTTC. Its protein is CASSDRLANSYEQYF.

V gene TRBV29-1 combines with J gene TRBJ2-7; D might be TRBD2 (6 bases). Per germline, CDR1 SQVTM and CDR2 ANQGSEA. The CDR3 covers 15 residues. The germline V and J ends were trimmed by 4 bases and 2 bases, with 18 bases remaining between them. The CDR3 DNA reads TGCAGCGTTGTTCGTTCTGCGGGGTCGGCCTACGAGCAGTACTTC. Amino acid sequence: CSVVRSAGSAYEQYF.

This clone was recorded a few times. V is TRBV9 and J is TRBJ1-1, with D maybe TRBD1 (6 bases). Germline V gives CDR1 SGDLS, CDR2 YYNGEE. This CDR3 has 13 residues. The ends were cut back, 6 bases at V and 5 bases at J, with 14 bases in the middle. The CDR3 DNA reads as TGTGCCAGCAATCAGGGGTCTGGGACTGAAGCTTTCTTT. Protein product: CASNQGSGTEAFF.

The rearrangement uses TRBV5-1 and TRBJ2-3; 12 bases map to TRBD2. The V gene's germline CDR1 is SGHRS and CDR2 YFSETQ. This CDR3 has 15 residues. V shed 3 bases, J shed 3 bases, and the junction held 2 bases outside the gene matches. The CDR3 region has the DNA TGCGCCAGCAGCTCCGGACTAGCGGGGACAGATACGCAGTATTTT. Translation gives CASSSGLAGTDTQYF.

The V call is TRBV7-3, the J call TRBJ1-1; D unresolved. Germline CDR1 and CDR2: SGHTA and FQGTGA. V lost 6 bases, J lost 3 bases, and 11 bases lay in between. The CDR3 length is 13 residues. CDR3: CASREKPDTEAFF. CDR3 DNA: TGTGCCAGCAGAGAGAAACCGGACACTGAAGCTTTCTTT.

The CDR3 bases are TGTGCCAGCAGCCCCAACAGGATAGAGACCCAGTACTTC. Protein product: CASSPNRIETQYF. This chain uses TRBV14 with TRBJ2-5, with a weak D call TRBD1 (5 bases). The V gene lost 4 bases and the J gene lost 4 bases, with 10 bases spanning the gap. Germline values: CDR1 SGHDN, CDR2 FVKESK. The length of the CDR3 is 13 residues.

This clone came up a few times. J is TRBJ2-7 and V is TRBV23-1; 13 bases are shared with TRBD2. TRBV23-1 counts as an open reading frame of uncertain function. With V trimmed by 6 bases and J by 4 bases, 0 bases remained unmatched. This CDR3 has 13 residues. CDR3 residues: CASRLAGGYEQYF. CDR3 DNA sequence: TGCGCCAGCAGACTAGCGGGAGGGTACGAGCAGTACTTC.